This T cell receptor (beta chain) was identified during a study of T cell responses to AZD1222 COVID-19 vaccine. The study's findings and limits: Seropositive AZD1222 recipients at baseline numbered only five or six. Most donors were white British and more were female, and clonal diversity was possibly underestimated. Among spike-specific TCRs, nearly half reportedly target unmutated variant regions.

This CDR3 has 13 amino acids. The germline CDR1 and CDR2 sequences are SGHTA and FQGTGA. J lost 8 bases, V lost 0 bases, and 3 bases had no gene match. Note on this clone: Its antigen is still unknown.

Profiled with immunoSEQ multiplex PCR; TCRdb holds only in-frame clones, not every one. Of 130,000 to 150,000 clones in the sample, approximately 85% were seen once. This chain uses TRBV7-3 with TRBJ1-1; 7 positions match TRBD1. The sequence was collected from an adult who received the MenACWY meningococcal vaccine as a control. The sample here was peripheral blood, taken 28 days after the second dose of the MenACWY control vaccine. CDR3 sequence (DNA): TGTGCCAGCAGCTTAACGGGACAGATAGAAGCTTTCTTT. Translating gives CASSLTGQIEAFF.